Listed below are T cell receptor beta chains from one sample, sequenced in a study of blood T cell repertoires in COVID-19. TCRdb's copy holds only in-frame clones and misses some; the assay was immunoSEQ multiplex PCR. This sample has around 100,000 clones, with about 86% found just once. Source material: PBMCs or T cells enriched from blood (not recorded which). These receptors were collected from a woman between 50 and 59 years old who had recovered from COVID-19. Both conserved end residues are part of each CDR3. A D gene is named only where the DNA matches it firmly. Clone size is stated in some rows and not others, as once, few, many or a class when expanded.

.	TRBV20-1	TRBJ1-2	TRBD1	CSASSPAGGLGYGYTF	TGCAGTGCTAGTAGTCCGGCAGGGGGCTTGGGATATGGCTACACCTTC
.	TRBV19	TRBJ2-7	TRBD1	CASSLGGLREQYF	TGTGCCAGTAGTCTAGGGGGCCTCCGGGAGCAGTACTTC
.	TRBV12-3/TRBV12-4	TRBJ2-7	.	CASSLSRYEQYF	TGTGCCAGCAGTTTATCGCGGTACGAGCAGTACTTC
.	TRBV2	TRBJ2-5	.	CASSEPRAQETQYF	TGTGCCAGCAGTGAGCCGAGGGCGCAAGAGACCCAGTACTTC
.	TRBV5-1	TRBJ1-6	.	CASSLFGGWDSPLHF	TGCGCCAGCAGCTTGTTCGGGGGTTGGGATTCACCCCTCCACTTT
.	TRBV27	TRBJ2-3	TRBD2	CASSLRSSGLSGTDTQYF	TGTGCCAGCAGTTTACGGTCTAGCGGGCTTTCTGGCACAGATACGCAGTATTTT
.	TRBV5-1	TRBJ2-2	.	CASSFGLSNTGELFF	TGCGCCAGCAGTTTCGGACTATCGAACACCGGGGAGCTGTTTTTT
.	TRBV9	TRBJ1-2	.	CASSVEAGRDGYTF	TGTGCCAGCAGCGTAGAGGCCGGGAGGGATGGCTACACCTTC
.	TRBV7-9	TRBJ1-2	.	CASSQDSEFGGYTF	TGTGCCAGCAGCCAAGACAGCGAGTTCGGGGGCTACACCTTC
.	TRBV3-1/TRBV3-2	TRBJ1-2	.	CASSHRGGYGYTF	TGTGCCAGCAGCCATAGAGGGGGTTATGGCTACACCTTC
.	TRBV5-8	TRBJ2-3	.	CASSPRNTQYF	TGTGCCAGCAGCCCGAGGAATACGCAGTATTTT
.	TRBV5-1	TRBJ1-5	.	CASSSGLDTNQPQHF	TGCGCCAGCAGCTCAGGTTTGGACACCAATCAGCCCCAGCATTTT
.	TRBV28	TRBJ1-2	TRBD1	CASSTPGQGWNGYTF	TGTGCCAGCAGCACCCCTGGACAGGGATGGAATGGCTACACCTTC
.	TRBV5-1	TRBJ2-7	.	CASSLEQGGLEQYF	TGCGCCAGCAGCTTGGAACAGGGGGGGCTCGAGCAGTACTTC
.	TRBV19	TRBJ1-1	TRBD1	CASSPTTGTGREAFF	TGTGCCAGTAGTCCCACAACCGGGACAGGGAGAGAAGCTTTCTTT
.	TRBV11-2	TRBJ2-3	.	CASSLTGGTDTQYF	TGTGCCAGCAGCTTGACGGGGGGCACAGATACGCAGTATTTT
.	TRBV6-1	TRBJ1-1	.	CASSEQNMNTEAFF	TGTGCCAGCAGTGAACAGAACATGAACACTGAAGCTTTCTTT
many	TRBV3-1/TRBV3-2	TRBJ2-1	TRBD1	CASSQVPGGALNEQFF	TGTGCCAGCAGCCAAGTTCCAGGGGGCGCTTTGAATGAGCAGTTCTTC
.	TRBV5-1	TRBJ2-3	TRBD2	CASSLSGGAPDTQYF	TGCGCCAGCAGCCTAAGCGGGGGGGCCCCAGATACGCAGTATTTT
once	TRBV28	TRBJ2-7	.	CASTLQGREQYF	TGTGCCAGCACCCTCCAGGGTAGGGAGCAGTACTTC
.	TRBV24-1	TRBJ2-1	TRBD1	CATRAGQGYEQFF	TGTGCCACCAGGGCCGGACAGGGGTATGAGCAGTTCTTC
.	TRBV20-1	TRBJ2-2	.	CSASTGWVTGELFF	TGCAGTGCTAGTACAGGGTGGGTCACCGGGGAGCTGTTTTTT
.	TRBV3-1/TRBV3-2	TRBJ2-2	.	CASSQEPSPGDTGELFF	TGTGCCAGCAGCCAAGAACCCTCCCCGGGGGACACCGGGGAGCTGTTTTTT
.	TRBV10-2	TRBJ2-3	.	CASSDVPNTITDTQYF	TGCGCCAGCAGTGACGTTCCCAACACAATCACAGATACGCAGTATTTT
many	TRBV18	TRBJ2-7	.	CASSPSDSTAQGLEQYF	TGTGCCAGCTCACCATCCGACAGTACGGCCCAGGGTCTCGAGCAGTACTTC
.	TRBV30	TRBJ1-4	.	CAWTVTNEKLFF	TGTGCCTGGACAGTAACTAATGAAAAACTGTTTTTT
.	TRBV19	TRBJ1-1	TRBD1	CASSRQGGTEAFF	TGTGCCAGTAGTAGACAGGGGGGCACTGAAGCTTTCTTT
.	TRBV7-3	TRBJ2-1	TRBD2	CASSSGLAGGYNEQFF	TGTGCCAGCAGCTCCGGACTAGCGGGGGGCTACAATGAGCAGTTCTTC
.	TRBV27	TRBJ2-2	.	CASRIRRDTGELFF	TGTGCCAGCAGAATCCGCCGGGACACCGGGGAGCTGTTTTTT
.	TRBV27	TRBJ1-1	.	CASRMGQGPTEAFF	TGTGCCAGCCGCATGGGGCAAGGTCCTACTGAAGCTTTCTTT
.	TRBV14	TRBJ1-2	.	CASSQGTAHNYGYTF	TGTGCCAGCAGCCAAGGGACAGCCCATAACTATGGCTACACCTTC
.	TRBV28	TRBJ1-2	TRBD1	CASSLPGTGVVDYGYTF	TGTGCCAGCAGTTTACCGGGGACAGGGGTAGTGGACTATGGCTACACCTTC
.	TRBV12-5	TRBJ1-1	.	CASGLNPKTGMNTEAFF	TGTGCTAGTGGCCTCAATCCCAAAACAGGGATGAACACTGAAGCTTTCTTT
.	TRBV28	TRBJ2-7	TRBD1	CASSGTGQTYEQYF	TGTGCCAGCAGTGGGACAGGCCAAACCTACGAGCAGTACTTC
once	TRBV28	TRBJ1-1	.	CASSLNHGQNTEAFF	TGTGCCAGCAGCTTAAACCATGGACAGAACACTGAAGCTTTCTTT
.	TRBV19	TRBJ2-3	TRBD2	CASSIAPLRDYLTDTQYF	TGTGCCAGTAGTATAGCCCCTCTCCGGGACTACCTCACAGATACGCAGTATTTT
.	TRBV2	TRBJ2-3	TRBD1	CASMDRITDTQYF	TGTGCCAGCATGGACAGGATCACAGATACGCAGTATTTT
few	TRBV2	TRBJ1-1	TRBD1	CASSGQGGTEAFF	TGTGCCAGCAGTGGACAGGGGGGCACTGAAGCTTTCTTT
.	TRBV27	TRBJ2-3	.	CASSLVGGSITDTQYF	TGTGCCAGCAGTTTAGTAGGCGGCAGCATCACAGATACGCAGTATTTT
.	TRBV4-1	TRBJ2-1	.	CASSHGSFRDNEQFF	TGCGCCAGCAGCCACGGGAGTTTTAGGGACAATGAGCAGTTCTTC
.	TRBV19	TRBJ1-1	TRBD1	CASSTRDRGSDTEAFF	TGTGCCAGTAGTACCCGGGACAGGGGTTCAGACACTGAAGCTTTCTTT
.	TRBV5-8	TRBJ2-3	.	CASRYMAARQQYF	TGTGCCAGCCGATATATGGCAGCCAGACAGCAGTATTTT
few	TRBV27	TRBJ1-2	TRBD1	CASSSRRTGIPISYGYTF	TGTGCCAGCAGTTCGCGGCGGACAGGGATCCCTATATCCTATGGCTACACCTTC
.	TRBV2	TRBJ1-1	.	CASSRGSGEAFF	TGTGCCAGCAGTAGAGGGAGTGGGGAAGCTTTCTTT
.	TRBV7-2	TRBJ2-4	TRBD2	CASSLAGLAGELAKNIQYF	TGTGCCAGCAGCTTAGCGGGACTAGCGGGCGAACTAGCCAAAAACATTCAGTACTTC
once	TRBV15	TRBJ2-3	.	CATSREPARDTQYF	TGTGCCACCAGCAGAGAACCCGCTCGGGATACGCAGTATTTT
.	TRBV14	TRBJ2-7	.	CASSQSGGQYEQYF	TGTGCCAGCAGCCAATCGGGGGGACAATACGAGCAGTACTTC
.	TRBV6-5	TRBJ1-5	.	CASSYWTDSNQPQHF	TGTGCCAGCAGTTACTGGACAGATAGCAATCAGCCCCAGCATTTT
.	TRBV7-9	TRBJ2-1	.	CASSPQDEQFF	TGTGCCAGCAGCCCCCAGGATGAGCAGTTCTTC
once	TRBV28	TRBJ2-2	.	CASSPGQRGLTGELFF	TGTGCCAGCAGTCCGGGACAGCGGGGGCTCACCGGGGAGCTGTTTTTT
.	TRBV6-5	TRBJ2-7	TRBD1	CASKTDRGKGYEQYF	TGTGCCAGCAAGACGGACAGGGGTAAGGGCTACGAGCAGTACTTC
.	TRBV19	TRBJ2-7	TRBD1	CASSQGTGPSYEQYF	TGTGCCAGTTCCCAAGGGACAGGGCCCTCCTACGAGCAGTACTTC